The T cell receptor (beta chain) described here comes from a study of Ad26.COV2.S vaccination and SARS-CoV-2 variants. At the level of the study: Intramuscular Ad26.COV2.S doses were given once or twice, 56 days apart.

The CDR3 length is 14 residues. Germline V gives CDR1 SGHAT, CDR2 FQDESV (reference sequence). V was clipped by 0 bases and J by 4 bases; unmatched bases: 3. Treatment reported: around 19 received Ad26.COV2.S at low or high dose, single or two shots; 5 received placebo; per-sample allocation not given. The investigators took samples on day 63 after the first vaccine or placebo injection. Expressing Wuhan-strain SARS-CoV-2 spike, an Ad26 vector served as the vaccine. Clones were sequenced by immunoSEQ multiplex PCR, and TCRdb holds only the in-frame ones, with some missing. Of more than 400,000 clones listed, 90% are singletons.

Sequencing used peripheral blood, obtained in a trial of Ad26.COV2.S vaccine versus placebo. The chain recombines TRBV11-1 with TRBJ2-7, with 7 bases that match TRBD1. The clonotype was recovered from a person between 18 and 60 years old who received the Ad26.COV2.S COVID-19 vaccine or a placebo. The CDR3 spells CASSLAGQKYEQYF. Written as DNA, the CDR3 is TGTGCCAGCAGCTTAGCGGGACAGAAGTACGAGCAGTACTTC.